The T cell receptor beta chain described here comes from a study of graft-versus-host responses after intestinal transplantation. The ends were cut back, 7 bases at V and 7 bases at J, with 22 bases in the middle. Germline V CDR1 and CDR2: LGHNA, YNFKEQ. The CDR3 is 15 residues long. Profiled with immunoSEQ multiplex PCR; TCRdb holds only in-frame clones, not every one. The data show 60,000 to 65,000 clones, with 90% seen just once and 1.5% to 2% held by the top ten. Details on this clone: What it binds is unknown.

The rearrangement joins TRBV4-2 to TRBJ1-2; D may be TRBD1 (6 bases). The source of this sequence is a human donor who was the organ donor for an intestinal transplant. Sequencing used unstimulated CD8+ T cells sorted from spleen or lymph node cells, obtained before transplant. The CDR3 DNA follows: TGTGCCAGCACCTCAAGGAGTCATTTCAGGGGTGGCTACACCTTC. Translation: CASTSRSHFRGGYTF.